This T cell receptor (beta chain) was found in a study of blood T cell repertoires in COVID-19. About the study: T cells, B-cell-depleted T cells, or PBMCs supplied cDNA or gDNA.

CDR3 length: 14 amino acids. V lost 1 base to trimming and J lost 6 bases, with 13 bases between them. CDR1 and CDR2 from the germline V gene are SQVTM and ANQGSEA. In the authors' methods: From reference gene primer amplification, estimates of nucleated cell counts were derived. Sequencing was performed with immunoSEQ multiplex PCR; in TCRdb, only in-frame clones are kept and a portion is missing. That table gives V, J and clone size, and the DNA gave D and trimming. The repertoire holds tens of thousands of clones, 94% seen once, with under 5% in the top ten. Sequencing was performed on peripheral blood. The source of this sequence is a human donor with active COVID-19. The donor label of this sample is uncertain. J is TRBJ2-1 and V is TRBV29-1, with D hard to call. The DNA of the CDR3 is TGCAGCGTTGAAGGTCGAGGAACGGGCAATGAGCAGTTCTTC. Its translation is CSVEGRGTGNEQFF.